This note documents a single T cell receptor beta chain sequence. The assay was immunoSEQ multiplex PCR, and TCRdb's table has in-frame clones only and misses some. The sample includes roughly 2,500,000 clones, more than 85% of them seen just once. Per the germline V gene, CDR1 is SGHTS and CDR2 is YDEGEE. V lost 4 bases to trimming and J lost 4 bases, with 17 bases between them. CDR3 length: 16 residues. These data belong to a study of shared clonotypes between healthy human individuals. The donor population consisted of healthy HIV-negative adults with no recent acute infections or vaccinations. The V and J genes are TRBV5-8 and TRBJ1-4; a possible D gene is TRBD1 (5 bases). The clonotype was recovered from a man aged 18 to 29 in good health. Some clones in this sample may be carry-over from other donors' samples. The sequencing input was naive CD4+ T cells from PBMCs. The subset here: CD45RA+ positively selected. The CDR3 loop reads CASSTGVVGSNEKLFF. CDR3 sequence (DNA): TGTGCCAGCAGCACAGGCGTTGTTGGAAGTAATGAAAAACTGTTTTTT.